These T cell receptor beta chains were read from a single sample in a study of blood T cell repertoires in COVID-19. Here immunoSEQ multiplex PCR was the method, and the copy in TCRdb shows in-frame clones only, minus some. Of 75,000 to 90,000 clones in the sample, 75% to 90% were seen once. Sequenced: peripheral blood. All receptors come from a woman between 40 and 55 years old with active or convalescent COVID-19. CDR3s include the opening cysteine and the closing phenylalanine or tryptophan. The order of the fields is clone size, D gene, V gene, J gene, CDR3 length, CDR3 DNA, CDR3 protein. A D gene is named only where the DNA matches it firmly. Not all rows give a size; the values are once, few, many and, for expanded clones, a class.

>NA|NA|TRBV5-4|TRBJ2-1|14
TGTGCCAGCAGCCCCTCGCCGGGAGACAATGAGCAGTTCTTC
CASSPSPGDNEQFF
>NA|TRBD1|TRBV27|TRBJ2-1|15
TGTGCCAGCAGTTTTAGCGACAGGGTGAGAAATGAGCAGTTCTTC
CASSFSDRVRNEQFF
>NA|NA|TRBV11-2|TRBJ2-7|13
TGTGCCAGCAGCCCTGGAGTGATTGTGGAGCAGTACTTC
CASSPGVIVEQYF
>NA|NA|TRBV11-3|TRBJ2-7|15
TGTGCCAGCAGCTTCCCTCAGGCAGGGGCCTACGAGCAGTACTTC
CASSFPQAGAYEQYF
>once|NA|TRBV29-1|TRBJ2-2|13
TGCAGCGTTTCTTGGGGAGGCACCGGGGAGCTGTTTTTT
CSVSWGGTGELFF
>few|TRBD1|TRBV7-8|TRBJ2-1|16
TGTGCCAGCAGCATAAAGACAGGGCCTGTCTACAATGAGCAGTTCTTC
CASSIKTGPVYNEQFF
>NA|NA|TRBV29-1|TRBJ1-3|14
TGCAGCGTTTCAGGACAGAGCTCTGGAAACACCATATATTTT
CSVSGQSSGNTIYF
>NA|TRBD2|TRBV7-2|TRBJ2-1|16
TGTGCCAGCAGCCATCTCTACGGGAGGGCCGAGGATGAGCAGTTCTTC
CASSHLYGRAEDEQFF
>NA|NA|TRBV6-6|TRBJ2-7|16
TGTGCCAGCAGGAACCCTGGGGACATTGGAAAATACGAGCAGTACTTC
CASRNPGDIGKYEQYF
>NA|NA|TRBV28|TRBJ1-2|13
TGTGCCAGCATACAACAGGGCGTCTATGGCTACACCTTC
CASIQQGVYGYTF
>NA|TRBD1|TRBV6-1|TRBJ1-1|14
TGTGCCAGCAGTGAATTTGGCAGGGGGACTGAAGCTTTCTTT
CASSEFGRGTEAFF
>NA|TRBD1|TRBV2|TRBJ1-2|14
TGTGCCAGCAGTTCGGACAGGCTATATTACGGCTACACCTTC
CASSSDRLYYGYTF
>few|TRBD1|TRBV13|TRBJ2-1|17
TGTGCCAGCAGCTTAGCCGGGGACAGGGAGGGCTACAATGAGCAGTTCTTC
CASSLAGDREGYNEQFF
>NA|TRBD2|TRBV28|TRBJ2-1|16
TGTGCCAGCAGTGTTACCGGGACTAGCCACTACAATGAGCAGTTCTTC
CASSVTGTSHYNEQFF
>NA|TRBD2|TRBV4-2|TRBJ2-7|13
TGTGCCAGCAGCCAAGCTAGCGGTTACGAGCAGTACTTC
CASSQASGYEQYF
>few|NA|TRBV10-1|TRBJ1-5|16
TGCGCCAGCAGTGAGTCGTCCGGGGGGGGGCATCAGCCCCAGCATTTT
CASSESSGGGHQPQHF
>NA|TRBD2|TRBV28|TRBJ2-1|16
TGTGCCAGCAGTTCAAACCTAGCGGGGAATTACAATGAGCAGTTCTTC
CASSSNLAGNYNEQFF
>few|NA|TRBV24-1|TRBJ2-7|15
TGTGCCACCAGTGATTCTGGCAGGGGGGTCTACGAGCAGTACTTC
CATSDSGRGVYEQYF
>once|TRBD2|TRBV10-3|TRBJ2-1|17
TGTGCCATCAGTGAGAACGACCCCGCGGGGGGGTGGAGTGAGCAGTTCTTC
CAISENDPAGGWSEQFF
>once|NA|TRBV3-1/TRBV3-2|TRBJ2-1|20
TGTGCCAGCAGCCCGCCGGGGGGTAATCCAAACAGGGAGTTCTACAATGAGCAGTTCTTC
CASSPPGGNPNREFYNEQFF
>NA|NA|TRBV19|TRBJ1-2|11
TGTGCCAGTAGTAGGGGGGTCGGCTACACCTTC
CASSRGVGYTF
>once|NA|TRBV7-9|TRBJ2-3|13
TGTGCCAGCAGCTTAGCATTAACAGATACGCAGTATTTT
CASSLALTDTQYF
>NA|TRBD2|TRBV11-2|TRBJ2-3|16
TGTGCCAGCAGCCCTCTGGCGGGGGGGCCCACAGATACGCAGTATTTT
CASSPLAGGPTDTQYF
>NA|NA|TRBV19|TRBJ2-7|13
TGTGCCAGTAGCACACAGGGACCCTACGAGCAGTACTTC
CASSTQGPYEQYF
>NA|NA|TRBV6-5|TRBJ2-2|15
TGTGCCAGCAGTTACCAGGGACTGAACACCGGGGAGCTGTTTTTT
CASSYQGLNTGELFF
>NA|TRBD1|TRBV28|TRBJ1-1|15
TGTGCCAGCCCCCCCAGGGACAGGGGTTTTGATGAAGCTTTCTTT
CASPPRDRGFDEAFF
>NA|TRBD2|TRBV9|TRBJ2-1|16
TGTGCCAGCAGCGCAGGCGGGGGGGCCTTATACAATGAGCAGTTCTTC
CASSAGGGALYNEQFF
>NA|TRBD2|TRBV4-2|TRBJ2-3|17
TGTGCCAGCAGCCAAGGTAGCGGGGGAGCTAGCACAGATACGCAGTATTTT
CASSQGSGGASTDTQYF
>NA|TRBD1|TRBV5-1|TRBJ1-6|14
TGCGCCAGCAGGGAGGGGGCGGGTAATTCACCCCTCCACTTT
CASREGAGNSPLHF
>few|NA|TRBV15|TRBJ1-4|13
TGTGCCACCAGCAGGGGGCCCCTGGAAAAACTGTTTTTT
CATSRGPLEKLFF
>NA|TRBD2|TRBV7-9|TRBJ2-3|16
TGTGCCAGCAGCTTAGGACTAGCGGGGGAGACAGATACGCAGTATTTT
CASSLGLAGETDTQYF
>NA|NA|TRBV3-1/TRBV3-2|TRBJ2-5|15
TGTGCCAGCAGCCAACCACAGGGTAGTTTAGAGACCCAGTACTTC
CASSQPQGSLETQYF